This TCR beta chain was captured in a study of T cell repertoires in cytomegalovirus infection. In germline, CDR1 is SGHRS, CDR2 YFSETQ. There are 15 residues in the CDR3. Between the trimmed V and J ends, which lost 0 bases and 8 bases, there was a span of 15 bases. One entry per CDR3 protein results from TCRdb running MiXCR on the reads. Of 500,000 or so distinct CDR3 sequences in the sample, about 17% were seen once. This clonotype was detected ten times or more. The source is a human donor in good health (CMV status not recorded). Some clones in this sample may be carry-over from other donors' samples. Sequenced: CD8+ T cells from PBMCs. V is TRBV5-1 and J is TRBJ2-1, with a tentative D call TRBD2 (6 bases). The CDR3 here is CASSLARGLLDEQFF. In nucleotides, the CDR3 is TGCGCCAGCAGCTTGGCGCGGGGTTTATTGGATGAGCAGTTCTTC. Based on the CDR3 plus reference TRBV5-1 and TRBJ2-1, the full variable domain is KAGVTQTPRYLIKTRGQQVTLSCSPISGHRSVSWYQQTPGQGLQFLFEYFSETQRNKGNFPGRFSGRQFSNSRSEMNVSTLELGDSALYLCASSLARGLLDEQFFGPGTRLTVL.